Reported below is one TCR beta chain. Its antigen is undetermined. These data belong to a study of EBV T-cell therapy then PD-1 blockade in nasopharyngeal carcinoma. The repertoire was sequenced with immunoSEQ multiplex PCR; TCRdb's copy has only in-frame clones and lacks some. The sample includes under 25,000 clones, approximately 84% of them seen just once. Trimming pared 2 bases from V and 5 bases from J, leaving 7 bases between. In germline, CDR1 is SEHNR, CDR2 FQNEAQ (reference sequence). The CDR3 is 12 amino acids. The treatment here: AdE1-LMPpoly-expanded autologous EBV-specific T-cell therapy followed by anti-PD-1 nivolumab.

The source was CD8+ T cells from blood, collected at roughly day 35 from a patient whose treatment included autologous EBV-specific T cells and nivolumab. This TCR came from a man in his forties or fifties with nasopharyngeal carcinoma. The rearrangement uses TRBV7-9 and TRBJ2-7; D is perhaps TRBD1 (6 bases). This CDR3 is CASSLTGNEQYF. The CDR3 DNA is TGTGCCAGCAGCTTAACAGGGAACGAGCAGTACTTC.